This T cell receptor (beta chain) was profiled in a study of Graves' ophthalmopathy and Graves' hyperthyroidism. The diagnosis was founded upon clinical symptoms, serum thyroxine, TRAb, thyroid ultrasound and orbital computed tomography. Germline CDR1 reads SQVTM; CDR2 reads ANQGSEA. Trimming removed 7 bases from V and 7 bases from J; junction bases left unmatched: 18. This CDR3 is built from 15 residues. Amplification of the TCR beta CDR3 regions used RNA transcripts (as template). Following a first-round RT-PCR that used HTBI primers, a second-round multiplex PCR was carried out. TCRdb re-derived calls from the multiplex PCR reads in MiXCR, one entry per CDR3 protein. The table shows hundreds of thousands of distinct CDR3 sequences, with about 47% occurring only once.

V is TRBV29-1 and J is TRBJ2-7; 8 bases are shared with TRBD2. The receptor was derived from an adult man with Graves' ophthalmopathy. Sequences were obtained from peripheral blood. The CDR3 sequence is CSGRRSGSVGNEQYF. The CDR3 DNA sequence: TGCAGCGGACGAAGGAGCGGGAGTGTCGGCAATGAGCAGTACTTC.